The 8 T cell receptor beta chains presented below share a single source sample, sequenced in a study of blood T cell repertoires in COVID-19. Produced via immunoSEQ multiplex PCR; TCRdb's table is partial and in-frame only. Counted here are 150,000 to 250,000 clones, about 86% occurring once; the ten biggest clones make up less than 9.5%. The sample comprised PBMCs or T cells enriched from blood (not recorded which). All receptors derive from a middle-aged man who had recovered from COVID-19.

This chain joins TRBV14 and TRBJ2-1; 10 bases are shared with TRBD2. V gave up 3 bases and J gave up 8 bases; unmatched junction bases: 7. The germline V gene has CDR1 SGHDN and CDR2 FVKESK. This CDR3 comprises 15 residues. The CDR3 region has the DNA TGTGCCAGCAGCCAGATGGCTAGCGGGGGCGATGAGCAGTTCTTC. This translates into CASSQMASGGDEQFF.

V and J are TRBV5-1 and TRBJ1-1, with D perhaps TRBD1 (6 bases). Germline lookup yields CDR1 SGHRS and CDR2 YFSETQ. The CDR3 totals 16 residues. The V gene lost 4 bases and the J gene lost 0 bases, with 16 bases spanning the gap. The CDR3 DNA reads TGCGCCAGCAGCCAAGGACTGCAGGGGATGAACACTGAAGCTTTCTTT. Protein product: CASSQGLQGMNTEAFF.

The rearrangement uses TRBV7-8 and TRBJ1-2; 12 nucleotides agree with TRBD1. The trim removed 1 base at V and 5 bases at J, leaving 5 bases unmatched. In germline, CDR1 is SGHVS, CDR2 FQNEAQ. The CDR3 is 16 amino acids. CDR3 protein: CASSLGGQGAYYGYTF. The CDR3 DNA follows: TGTGCCAGCAGCTTAGGGGGACAGGGGGCTTATTATGGCTACACCTTC.

The chain has TRBV28 and TRBJ1-2; 9 positions match TRBD1. Germline V lookup: CDR1 MDHEN, CDR2 SYDVKM. Trimming at V came to 5 bases and at J to 11 bases, leaving 6 bases not matched to a gene. The CDR3 totals 12 residues. This chain's CDR3 is CASSLRTGEYTF. The CDR3 DNA sequence: TGTGCCAGCAGTCTAAGGACAGGGGAGTACACCTTC.

The rearrangement links TRBV4-1 to TRBJ1-5, with 8 bases that match TRBD1. The germline V gene has CDR1 MGHRA and CDR2 YSYEKL. This CDR3 contains 18 residues. The junction had 14 bases not matched to a gene; V was cut back by 5 bases and J by 2 bases. The DNA for the CDR3 is TGCGCCAGCAGCTCATTCGACAGGGGACTGGATCGCAATCAGCCCCAGCATTTT. Translation: CASSSFDRGLDRNQPQHF.

This clone was detected a few times. This chain connects TRBV2 to TRBJ2-7; D perhaps matches TRBD1 (5 bases). Germline V gene data show CDR1 as SNHLY and CDR2 as FYNNEI. There are 15 residues in the CDR3. The ends were cut back, 7 bases at V and 3 bases at J, with 19 bases in the middle. The CDR3 nucleotides are TGTGCCAGCATTTTATTATTGTCAGGGCGCTACGAGCAGTACTTC. Its translation: CASILLLSGRYEQYF.

This chain joins TRBV4-2 and TRBJ1-1; 10 bases map to TRBD1. V lost 1 base, J lost 5 bases, and 4 bases stayed unmatched. Germline values: CDR1 LGHNA, CDR2 YNFKEQ. The CDR3 is made up of 15 amino acids. CDR3 loop: CASSQGGQGSTEAFF. The CDR3 bases are TGTGCCAGCAGCCAAGGGGGACAGGGGAGTACTGAAGCTTTCTTT.

The chain is built from TRBV28 and TRBJ2-1; no firm D call. V was cut by 5 bases and J by 6 bases, with 11 bases left in between. Germline CDR1 is MDHEN and CDR2 is SYDVKM. The CDR3 has 13 amino acids. This CDR3 reads CASSRLDPNEQFF. The DNA for the CDR3 is TGTGCCAGCAGTCGATTAGATCCCAATGAGCAGTTCTTC.